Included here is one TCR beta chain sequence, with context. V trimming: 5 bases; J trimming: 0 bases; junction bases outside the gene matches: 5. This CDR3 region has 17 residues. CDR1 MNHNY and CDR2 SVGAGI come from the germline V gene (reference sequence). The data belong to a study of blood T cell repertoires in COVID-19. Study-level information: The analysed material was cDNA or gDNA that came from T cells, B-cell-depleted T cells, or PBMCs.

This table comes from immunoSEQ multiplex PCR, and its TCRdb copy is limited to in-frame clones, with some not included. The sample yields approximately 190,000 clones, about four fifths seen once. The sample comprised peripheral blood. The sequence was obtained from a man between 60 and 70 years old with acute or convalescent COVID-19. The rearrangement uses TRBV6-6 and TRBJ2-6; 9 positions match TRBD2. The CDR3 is CASSPEAGGSGANVLTF. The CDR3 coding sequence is TGTGCCAGCAGTCCCGAAGCGGGGGGCTCTGGGGCCAACGTCCTGACTTTC.